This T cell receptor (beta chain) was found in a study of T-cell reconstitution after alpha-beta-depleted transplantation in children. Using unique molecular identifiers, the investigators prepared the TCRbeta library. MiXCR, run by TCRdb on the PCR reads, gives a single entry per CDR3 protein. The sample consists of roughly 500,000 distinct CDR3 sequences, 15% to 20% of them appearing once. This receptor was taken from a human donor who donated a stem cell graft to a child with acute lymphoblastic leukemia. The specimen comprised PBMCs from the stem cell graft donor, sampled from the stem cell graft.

The CDR3 DNA reads TGCAGTGCTGGGATTGTCAGGGACGAGCAGTACTTC. Translating it yields CSAGIVRDEQYF. The chain joins TRBV20-1 to TRBJ2-7; D may be TRBD1 (5 bases). The CDR3 is 12 amino acids. In germline, CDR1 is DFQATT, CDR2 SNEGSKA (reference sequence). Trimming removed 5 bases at V and 5 bases at J, with 13 bases between.